A single T cell receptor beta chain is shown here with its context. This sample was included in a study of cytotoxic CD8 clonotypes in ibrutinib-treated CLL. Profiling relied on immunoSEQ multiplex PCR, and the TCRdb table lists in-frame clones only, not all of them. Of more than 50,000 clones in the sample, around 52% are singletons; the top ten hold under 15%. V was pared by 7 bases and J by 4 bases, with 19 bases between. Germline lookup yields CDR1 SQVTM and CDR2 ANQGSEA. The CDR3 has 14 amino acids. This TCR derives from a human donor with chronic lymphocytic leukemia. Sequenced here: PBMCs, sampled after 12 months of ibrutinib treatment. The V gene is TRBV29-1, the J gene TRBJ2-5; no reliable D call. The CDR3 loop reads CSAPRSPAGETQYF. The CDR3 DNA follows: TGCAGCGCGCCGAGGTCCCCCGCCGGAGAGACCCAGTACTTC.